The sequence of this T cell receptor beta chain was determined in a study of blood T cell repertoires in COVID-19. Study details: Material from acute and convalescent COVID-19 was sourced from the United States, Italy and Spain.

The CDR3 loop spans 14 amino acids. CDR1 and CDR2 from the germline V gene are MNHEY and SVGAGI. V dropped 4 bases and J dropped 6; count of bases not matched to a gene: 2. TCRdb's copy holds only in-frame clones and misses some; the assay was immunoSEQ multiplex PCR. The profile shows about 91,000 clones, around 88% of them singletons. Sample: peripheral blood. This chain uses TRBV6-5 with TRBJ2-1; 11 positions agree with TRBD2. The sequence came from a woman in her sixties or seventies with acute or convalescent COVID-19. In nucleotides, the CDR3 is TGTGCCAGCAGTTCGCTAGCGGGAGGCAATGAGCAGTTCTTC. Translated, it gives CASSSLAGGNEQFF.